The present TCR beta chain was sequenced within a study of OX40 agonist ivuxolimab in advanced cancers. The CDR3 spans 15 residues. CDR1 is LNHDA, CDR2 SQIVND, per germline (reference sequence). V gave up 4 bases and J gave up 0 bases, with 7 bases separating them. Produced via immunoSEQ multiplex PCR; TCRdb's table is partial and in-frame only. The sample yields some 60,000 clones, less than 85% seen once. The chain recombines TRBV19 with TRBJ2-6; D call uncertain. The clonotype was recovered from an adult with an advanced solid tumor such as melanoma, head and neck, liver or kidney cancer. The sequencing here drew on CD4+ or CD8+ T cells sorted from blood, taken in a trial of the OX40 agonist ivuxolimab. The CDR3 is CASSTVSSGANVLTF. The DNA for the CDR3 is TGTGCCAGTAGTACAGTAAGCTCTGGGGCCAACGTCCTGACTTTC. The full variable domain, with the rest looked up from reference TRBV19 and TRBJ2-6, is DGGITQSPKYLFRKEGQNVTLSCEQNLNHDAMYWYRQDPGQGLRLIYYSQIVNDFQKGDIAEGYSVSREKKESFPLTVTSAQKNPTAFYLCASSTVSSGANVLTFGAGSRLTVL.